These 6 T cell receptor beta chains share one sample of origin, sequenced in a study of blood T cell repertoires in COVID-19. The repertoire was sequenced with immunoSEQ multiplex PCR; TCRdb's copy has only in-frame clones and lacks some. Of some 240,000 clones in the sample, about 86% were seen once. Material for sequencing was PBMCs or T cells enriched from blood (not recorded which). These receptors originate from a woman in her thirties or forties with acute COVID-19.

The chain links TRBV6-5 to TRBJ1-1; D is ambiguous. Trimming took 6 bases from V and 4 from J, leaving 15 bases between them. From germline, CDR1 is MNHEY and CDR2 SVGAGI. The CDR3 has 14 amino acids. The chain's CDR3 is CASRNQEGSTEAFF. Here the CDR3 DNA reads TGTGCCAGCAGAAACCAAGAGGGTTCCACTGAAGCTTTCTTT.

The CDR3 protein is CATSRPGLPFNEQFF. CDR3 coding DNA: TGTGCCACCAGCAGACCGGGACTACCCTTCAATGAGCAGTTCTTC. The V and J genes are TRBV15 and TRBJ2-1, with 7 bases that match TRBD2. Germline loops: CDR1 LNHNV, CDR2 YYDKDF (reference sequence). V shed 2 bases, J shed 6 bases, and the junction held 7 bases outside the gene matches. The CDR3 is 15 amino acids.

This clone was seen a handful of times. V is TRBV4-1 and J is TRBJ2-7, with 8 nucleotides matching TRBD2. Germline CDR1 MGHRA, CDR2 YSYEKL. J gave up 0 bases and V 1 base, and 11 bases lay outside the gene matches. This CDR3 spans 18 amino acids. The CDR3 sequence is CASSQADMGLVSSYEQYF. As DNA, the CDR3 is TGCGCCAGCAGCCAAGCAGATATGGGACTAGTTAGCTCCTACGAGCAGTACTTC.

This clone was seen at least ten times. This chain uses TRBV11-2 with TRBJ2-1, with D possibly being TRBD2 (5 bases). The CDR3 length is 14 residues. V shed 0 bases and J shed 7 bases, with 10 bases lying between them. Germline CDR1 is SGHAT and CDR2 is FQNNGV. The DNA of the CDR3 is TGTGCCAGCAGCTTAGATTCTAGCCGGAATGAGCAGTTCTTC. Its translation: CASSLDSSRNEQFF.

V usage is TRBV3-1 (or the pseudogene TRBV3-2) and J usage is TRBJ2-3; 12 bases line up with TRBD2. V was pared by 5 bases and J by 4 bases, with 10 bases of the junction left unmatched. CDR3 size: 17 residues. CDR1 is LGHDT and CDR2 is YNNKEL in the germline V gene (reference sequence). CDR3 amino acids: CASSLRTSGTVADTQYF. The CDR3 bases are TGTGCCAGCAGCTTACGGACTAGCGGGACGGTAGCAGATACGCAGTATTTT.

V and J are TRBV7-9 and TRBJ2-7; TRBD2 matches at 14 bases. Germline trimming cut 7 bases from V and 5 bases from J; bases unmatched to any gene: 13. Germline V lookup: CDR1 SEHNR, CDR2 FQNEAQ (reference sequence). CDR3 length: 17 residues. The DNA of the CDR3 is TGTGCCAGCATGCGCTCGGGACTAGCGGGAGTTATCAACGAGCAGTACTTC. This codes for CASMRSGLAGVINEQYF.